The sequence of this T cell receptor beta chain was determined in a study of human T cells and chemical hapten exposure. Attachment of unique molecular identifiers to individual cDNA molecules was performed in the library. In the authors' workflow: There were a median of roughly 100,000 TCRs per sample, with a range from roughly 20,000 to 700,000. TCRdb reanalysed the RACE reads using MiXCR and keeps one entry per CDR3 protein. TCRdb, not the authors, supplied the V and J calls. Of just under 60,000 distinct CDR3 sequences listed, under 15% were seen once; the top ten hold 2.4%. Trimming pared 5 bases from V and 2 bases from J, leaving 4 bases between. Germline CDR1 SGHTA, CDR2 FQGNSA. The CDR3 spans 11 residues. The time point: patch test 3, about 24 weeks after DPC sensitization. Regarding treatment: therapeutic diphenylcyclopropenone sensitization with weekly scalp DPC.

Material: whole blood, obtained in connection with sensitization to the hapten diphenylcyclopropenone (DPC). This TCR derives from a man aged 30 to 45 with alopecia areata. Some clones in this sample may be carry-over from other donors' samples. The gene calls are TRBV7-2 and TRBJ2-7; D not resolved. The CDR3: CASSAAYEQYF. In nucleotides, the CDR3 is TGTGCCAGCAGCGCTGCCTACGAGCAGTACTTC.